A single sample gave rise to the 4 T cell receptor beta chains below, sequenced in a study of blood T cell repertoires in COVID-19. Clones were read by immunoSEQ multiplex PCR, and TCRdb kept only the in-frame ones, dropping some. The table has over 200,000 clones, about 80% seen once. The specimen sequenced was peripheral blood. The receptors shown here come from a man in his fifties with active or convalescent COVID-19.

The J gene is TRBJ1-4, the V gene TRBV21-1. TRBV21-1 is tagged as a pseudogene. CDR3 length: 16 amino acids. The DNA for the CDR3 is TGTGCCAGCAGCAAAGTGCGAGGGCCTACTAATGAAAAACTGTTTTTT. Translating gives CASSKVRGPTNEKLFF.

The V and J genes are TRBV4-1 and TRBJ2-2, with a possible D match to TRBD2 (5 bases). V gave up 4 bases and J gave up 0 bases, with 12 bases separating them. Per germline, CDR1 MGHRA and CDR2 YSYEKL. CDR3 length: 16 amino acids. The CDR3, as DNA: TGCGCCAGCAGCCCGTCGACCGGGGCGAACACCGGGGAGCTGTTTTTT. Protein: CASSPSTGANTGELFF.

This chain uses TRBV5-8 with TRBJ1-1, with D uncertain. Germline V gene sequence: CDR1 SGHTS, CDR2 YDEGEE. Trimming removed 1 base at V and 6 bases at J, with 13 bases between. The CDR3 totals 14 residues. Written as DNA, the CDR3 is TGTGCCAGCAGCTTGACACGCGGGCCATCTGAAGCTTTCTTT. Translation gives CASSLTRGPSEAFF.

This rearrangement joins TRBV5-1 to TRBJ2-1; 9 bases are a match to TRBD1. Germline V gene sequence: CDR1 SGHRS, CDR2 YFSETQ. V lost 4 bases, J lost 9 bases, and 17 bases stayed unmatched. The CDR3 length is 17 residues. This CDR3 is CASSPNRGPSTTSEQFF. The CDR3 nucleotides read TGCGCCAGCAGCCCCAACAGGGGGCCGAGTACGACTAGTGAGCAGTTCTTC.